This is a list of T cell receptor beta chains from one sample in a study of regulatory T cells in long-lasting Graves disease. From the multiplex PCR reads, TCRdb called clonotypes with MiXCR, one entry per CDR3 protein. The profile shows over 350,000 distinct CDR3 sequences, 15% of them singletons. The data also belong to a second study, concerning T cells in Graves' hyperthyroidism and ophthalmopathy.

The specimen was peripheral blood mononuclear cells (PBMCs), collected at new diagnosis, from a patient treated with antithyroid drugs. These receptors all come from a woman in her 40s with Graves disease. CDR3s include the opening cysteine and the closing phenylalanine or tryptophan. The D gene is left open where the match is weak. Where a row states a size, it is once, few, many or the class of an expanded clone; other rows omit it.

clone size: NA; V gene: TRBV11-1; J gene: TRBJ2-5; D gene: NA; CDR3 DNA: TGTGCCAGCAGCTTAAATACCGGGACGAAAGAGACCCAGTACTTC; CDR3 protein: CASSLNTGTKETQYF
clone size: many; V gene: TRBV27; J gene: TRBJ2-7; D gene: NA; CDR3 DNA: TGTGCCAGCAGTCCCTTCCCTGGGGGGGAGCAGTACTTC; CDR3 protein: CASSPFPGGEQYF
clone size: many; V gene: TRBV28; J gene: TRBJ2-7; D gene: NA; CDR3 DNA: TGTGCCAGCAGCTTATCCTCCTACGAGCAGTACTTC; CDR3 protein: CASSLSSYEQYF
clone size: few; V gene: TRBV18; J gene: TRBJ1-6; D gene: NA; CDR3 DNA: TGTGCCAGCTCAAGGGGATACGATTCACCCCTCCACTTT; CDR3 protein: CASSRGYDSPLHF
clone size: many; V gene: TRBV19; J gene: TRBJ1-5; D gene: NA; CDR3 DNA: TGTGCCAGTAGTATATCCCTCATCAACGTAGCGCAGCCCCAGCATTTT; CDR3 protein: CASSISLINVAQPQHF
clone size: many; V gene: TRBV6-2/TRBV6-3; J gene: TRBJ1-1; D gene: NA; CDR3 DNA: TGTGCCAGCAGTTTCGGACAGACGAACACTGAAGCTTTCTTT; CDR3 protein: CASSFGQTNTEAFF
clone size: many; V gene: TRBV27; J gene: TRBJ2-1; D gene: NA; CDR3 DNA: TGTGCCAGCAGCATCTCGGGGGGCCTCTACAATGAGCAGTTCTTC; CDR3 protein: CASSISGGLYNEQFF
clone size: many; V gene: TRBV7-9; J gene: TRBJ2-7; D gene: NA; CDR3 DNA: TGTGCCAGCAGCTTAGAAGCGTCAGGGGATTTGTACGAGCAGTACTTC; CDR3 protein: CASSLEASGDLYEQYF
clone size: many; V gene: TRBV5-1; J gene: TRBJ2-1; D gene: NA; CDR3 DNA: TGCGCCAGCAGCCTGCGGACAGACGGCAATGAGCAGTTCTTC; CDR3 protein: CASSLRTDGNEQFF
clone size: NA; V gene: TRBV29-1; J gene: TRBJ2-2; D gene: NA; CDR3 DNA: TGCAGCGCAGCAGGGACCGGGGAGCTGTTTTTT; CDR3 protein: CSAAGTGELFF
clone size: many; V gene: TRBV6-5; J gene: TRBJ2-7; D gene: NA; CDR3 DNA: TGTGCCAGCAGTTACGGCCGAGACCACTACGAGCAGTACTTC; CDR3 protein: CASSYGRDHYEQYF
clone size: many; V gene: TRBV11-3; J gene: TRBJ2-3; D gene: TRBD1; CDR3 DNA: TGTGCCAGCAGCTTCCGGACAGGTGCAGATACGCAGTATTTT; CDR3 protein: CASSFRTGADTQYF
clone size: many; V gene: TRBV14; J gene: TRBJ2-4; D gene: NA; CDR3 DNA: TGTGCCAGCAGCCCCTCTTTTGGGGCCAAAAACATTCAGTACTTC; CDR3 protein: CASSPSFGAKNIQYF
clone size: many; V gene: TRBV27; J gene: TRBJ2-7; D gene: TRBD2; CDR3 DNA: TGTGCCAGCAGTTTCGGCGGGAGGGTGTACGAGCAGTACTTC; CDR3 protein: CASSFGGRVYEQYF
clone size: NA; V gene: TRBV28; J gene: TRBJ2-7; D gene: TRBD2; CDR3 DNA: TGTGCCAGCAGGCGGGGGGTTGCGGGGACTAGCTCCTACGAGCAGTACTTC; CDR3 protein: CASRRGVAGTSSYEQYF
clone size: many; V gene: TRBV19; J gene: TRBJ1-1; D gene: NA; CDR3 DNA: TGTGCCAGTAGTATTGGTGGGCCGGAAGCTTTCTTT; CDR3 protein: CASSIGGPEAFF
clone size: many; V gene: TRBV20-1; J gene: TRBJ1-1; D gene: NA; CDR3 DNA: TGCAGTGCTAGACGGGAGCACTCGAACACTGAAGCTTTCTTT; CDR3 protein: CSARREHSNTEAFF
clone size: many; V gene: TRBV18; J gene: TRBJ2-3; D gene: NA; CDR3 DNA: TGTGCCAGCTCAACAAGACTAGAAGGAGATACGCAGTATTTT; CDR3 protein: CASSTRLEGDTQYF
clone size: many; V gene: TRBV5-1; J gene: TRBJ1-1; D gene: NA; CDR3 DNA: TGCGCCAGCAGCTCGGTTGACAGGCGGAACACTGAAGCTTTCTTT; CDR3 protein: CASSSVDRRNTEAFF
clone size: many; V gene: TRBV15; J gene: TRBJ2-3; D gene: NA; CDR3 DNA: TGTGCCACTCAGGACTCGCAGGTCGATACGCAGTATTTT; CDR3 protein: CATQDSQVDTQYF
clone size: NA; V gene: TRBV28; J gene: TRBJ1-3; D gene: NA; CDR3 DNA: TGTGCCAGCACCCAAGGGGGGTCCGGAAACACCATATATTTT; CDR3 protein: CASTQGGSGNTIYF
clone size: many; V gene: TRBV28; J gene: TRBJ2-1; D gene: NA; CDR3 DNA: TGTGCCAGCACCGACCGGGGGTCTAGCTACACCGGGCAGTTCTTC; CDR3 protein: CASTDRGSSYTGQFF
clone size: many; V gene: TRBV7-9; J gene: TRBJ2-1; D gene: TRBD2; CDR3 DNA: TGTGCCAGCAGCCCAGCCGGGGCAGCGGGAGGCGGGCAGTTCTTC; CDR3 protein: CASSPAGAAGGGQFF
clone size: many; V gene: TRBV5-6; J gene: TRBJ2-1; D gene: TRBD2; CDR3 DNA: TGTGCCAGCAGCCGGACTAGAACTTCCTACAATGAGCAGTTCTTC; CDR3 protein: CASSRTRTSYNEQFF
clone size: few; V gene: TRBV13; J gene: TRBJ2-2; D gene: NA; CDR3 DNA: TGTGCCAGCAGCCCACCTGGCGGTGACACCGGGGAGCTGTTTTTT; CDR3 protein: CASSPPGGDTGELFF
clone size: once; V gene: TRBV7-6; J gene: TRBJ1-2; D gene: TRBD1; CDR3 DNA: TGTGCCAGCAGCTTAGATCCGGGACAGAATGGCTACACCTTC; CDR3 protein: CASSLDPGQNGYTF
clone size: NA; V gene: TRBV19; J gene: TRBJ2-2; D gene: NA; CDR3 DNA: TGTGCCAGTAGTACCATAACGAGCAGCGGGGAGCTGTTTTTT; CDR3 protein: CASSTITSSGELFF
clone size: many; V gene: TRBV20-1; J gene: TRBJ2-1; D gene: NA; CDR3 DNA: TGCAGTGCTTACCTGTTGGGACCCCTCGTCTACAATGAGCAGTTCTTC; CDR3 protein: CSAYLLGPLVYNEQFF
clone size: few; V gene: TRBV5-1; J gene: TRBJ1-1; D gene: NA; CDR3 DNA: TGCGCCAGCACTCAAGGGGCCGTGGTGAACACTGAAGCTTTCTTT; CDR3 protein: CASTQGAVVNTEAFF
clone size: few; V gene: TRBV4-3; J gene: TRBJ1-1; D gene: NA; CDR3 DNA: TGCGCCAGCAGCCAAGATATTTGGAACACTGAAGCTTTCTTT; CDR3 protein: CASSQDIWNTEAFF